Shown below are 21 T cell receptor beta chains from a single sample sequenced in a study of T cell responses to AZD1222 COVID-19 vaccine. TCRdb keeps only in-frame clones here, not all; method: immunoSEQ multiplex PCR. The sample consists of over 110,000 clones, more than 85% of them appearing once. Sample: peripheral blood, taken on day 0 of AZD1222 vaccination. All receptors derive from an adult in good health.

The chain links TRBV10-3 to TRBJ1-3; D not certain. Germline assignment: CDR1 ENHRY and CDR2 SYGVKD. The V and J ends lost 5 bases and 4 bases respectively, with 6 bases between them. The CDR3 consists of 12 residues. CDR3 in amino acids: CAISSAGNTIYF. CDR3 in DNA: TGTGCCATCAGTTCAGCGGGAAACACCATATATTTT.

The V and J genes are TRBV7-2 and TRBJ2-5, with D unresolved. The germline CDR1 and CDR2 sequences are SGHTA and FQGNSA. Trimming pared 5 bases from V and 5 bases from J, leaving 9 bases between. The CDR3 contains 12 residues. The CDR3 DNA is TGTGCCAGCAGCCGTTTGGGGGAGACCCAGTACTTC. This translates into CASSRLGETQYF.

The chain combines TRBV7-6 with TRBJ2-5; D is unresolved. The CDR3 covers 15 residues. V was cut by 1 base and J by 2 bases, with 11 bases left in between. Per germline, CDR1 SGHVS and CDR2 FNYEAQ. The CDR3 DNA follows: TGTGCCAGCAGCTTAGTGTTGGAACTGCAAGAGACCCAGTACTTC. Protein product: CASSLVLELQETQYF.

The CDR3 coding sequence is TGCGCCGGGGCAGGGGGCCTTATCGCTGAAGCTTTCTTT. Translating gives CAGAGGLIAEAFF. The J gene is TRBJ1-1, the V gene TRBV4-1; 8 bases fit TRBD1. Germline V gene lookup returns CDR1 MGHRA and CDR2 YSYEKL. The trim removed 11 bases at V and 6 bases at J, leaving 11 bases unmatched. The length of the CDR3 is 13 residues.

The V and J genes are TRBV19 and TRBJ2-6; 8 bases are a match to TRBD1. This CDR3 spans 17 amino acids. V gave up 10 bases and J gave up 0 bases; unmatched junction bases: 11. The germline V gene encodes CDR1 LNHDA and CDR2 SQIVND (reference sequence). The CDR3 DNA follows: TGTGCCACCCAGGGGGCCGGGGTCGGCTCTGGGGCCAACGTCCTGACTTTC. It is translated as CATQGAGVGSGANVLTF.

This chain uses TRBV19 with TRBJ1-5; unclear D gene. CDR3 size: 13 residues. Trimming stripped 3 bases from V and 4 bases from J, with 7 bases between. Germline V gene data show CDR1 as LNHDA and CDR2 as SQIVND (reference sequence). CDR3 DNA sequence: TGTGCCAGTAGTATTTCCCGGAATCAGCCCCAGCATTTT. Translation gives CASSISRNQPQHF.

The chain joins TRBV7-2 to TRBJ2-5, with D hard to call. Germline V lookup: CDR1 SGHTA, CDR2 FQGNSA. V was pared by 5 bases and J by 2 bases, with 21 bases between. This CDR3 has 17 residues. The CDR3 DNA reads TGTGCCAGCAGCCCCCTCGTAAGCAGGCGCCTTCAAGAGACCCAGTACTTC. It encodes CASSPLVSRRLQETQYF.

This chain joins TRBV7-2 and TRBJ1-2, with TRBD1 matching over 7 bases. There are 14 residues in the CDR3. V trimming: 1 base; J trimming: 4 bases; junction bases outside the gene matches: 3. Germline V lookup: CDR1 SGHTA, CDR2 FQGNSA. The CDR3 DNA is TGTGCCAGCAGCTTAGAGGGACAGCTCTATGGCTACACCTTC. This encodes CASSLEGQLYGYTF.

The gene calls are TRBV6-5 and TRBJ2-5; 13 bases are a match to TRBD2. After removal of 5 bases from V and 7 bases from J, the junction contained 10 bases not matched to a gene. CDR1 is MNHEY and CDR2 is SVGAGI in the germline V gene. The CDR3 is made up of 16 amino acids. The DNA of the CDR3 is TGTGCCAGCAGTCACTTACTAGCGGGAGGGCCCGGGACCCAGTACTTC. Amino acids: CASSHLLAGGPGTQYF.

V and J are TRBV5-6 and TRBJ2-5; D possibly matches TRBD1 or TRBD2 (5 bases each). Germline values: CDR1 SGHDT, CDR2 YYEEEE. This CDR3 spans 12 amino acids. V lost 5 bases and J lost 5, with 10 bases in between. The CDR3 reads CASSTWGETQYF. Written as DNA, the CDR3 is TGTGCCAGCAGTACATGGGGGGAGACCCAGTACTTC.

The rearrangement joins TRBV5-8 to TRBJ2-7; D remains unclear. There are 11 residues in the CDR3. CDR1 is SGHTS and CDR2 is YDEGEE in the germline V gene. The V gene lost 9 bases and the J gene lost 6 bases, with 13 bases spanning the gap. CDR3 sequence reads: CATRSQVEQYF. CDR3 nucleotide sequence: TGTGCCACCAGGTCGCAGGTCGAGCAGTACTTC.

This chain joins TRBV15 and TRBJ1-5, with 11 nucleotides matching TRBD1. Germline trimming cut 5 bases from V and 4 bases from J; bases unmatched to any gene: 1. The CDR3 runs 14 residues. CDR1 and CDR2 from the germline V gene are LNHNV and YYDKDF (reference sequence). CDR3 region: CATSRDRGNQPQHF. In DNA, the CDR3 is TGTGCCACCAGCCGGGACAGGGGGAATCAGCCCCAGCATTTT.

The genes are TRBV19 and TRBJ1-5, with TRBD1 matching over 8 bases. Germline CDR1 LNHDA, CDR2 SQIVND (reference sequence). Trimming at V came to 8 bases and at J to 9 bases, leaving 6 bases not matched to a gene. The CDR3 consists of 12 residues. The CDR3 region has the DNA TGTGCCAGTGCAGGGGGCTTTCTGCCCCAGCATTTT. Translating it yields CASAGGFLPQHF.

The chain couples TRBV11-2 to TRBJ1-2; D is ambiguous. Germline-derived CDR1 and CDR2 are SGHAT and FQNNGV. Trimming cost V 5 bases and J 7 bases, with 11 bases left between them. The CDR3 extends over 12 amino acids. For the CDR3, the DNA is TGTGCCAGCAGCCTGTCAGGACGTGGCTACACCTTC. It is translated as CASSLSGRGYTF.

This clone was observed a handful of times. This chain uses TRBV13 with TRBJ2-3; no firm D call. The CDR3 is made up of 16 amino acids. The germline gives CDR1 PRHDT, CDR2 FYEKMQ (reference sequence). Deletions cut 3 bases from V and 2 bases from J, with 15 bases between. CDR3 region: CASSFKTSEFTDTQYF. CDR3 bases: TGTGCCAGCAGCTTTAAAACCTCAGAGTTCACAGATACGCAGTATTTT.

This clone was detected only once. The V gene is TRBV5-5, the J gene TRBJ2-7; D is ambiguous. CDR1 and CDR2 from the germline V gene are SGHKS and YYEKEE (reference sequence). CDR3 length: 14 residues. With 0 bases removed from V and 1 base from J, the gap between germline ends came to 8 bases. DNA for the CDR3: TGTGCCAGCAGCTTGGGGCGGAGTTCCTACGAGCAGTACTTC. Translating gives CASSLGRSSYEQYF.

A few counts support this clone. The chain has TRBV10-3 and TRBJ1-1; D gene unclear. CDR1 and CDR2 from the germline V gene are ENHRY and SYGVKD. This CDR3 is 13 amino acids long. Trimming took 3 bases from V and 1 from J, leaving 6 bases between them. Here the CDR3 reads CAISDNPNTEAFF. CDR3 bases: TGTGCCATCAGTGATAACCCGAACACTGAAGCTTTCTTT.

This clone was detected only a few times. The V and J genes are TRBV5-1 and TRBJ2-6; 7 bases fit TRBD1. The junction had 10 bases not matched to a gene; V was cut back by 4 bases and J by 3 bases. The CDR3 consists of 17 residues. The germline CDR1 and CDR2 sequences are SGHRS and YFSETQ. The CDR3 is CASSQALQGDGANVLTF. The CDR3 DNA reads as TGCGCCAGCAGCCAGGCACTTCAGGGGGATGGGGCCAACGTCCTGACTTTC.

The chain recombines TRBV16 with TRBJ1-2, with D possibly matching TRBD1 (6 bases). There are 14 residues in the CDR3. V was clipped by 5 bases and J by 7 bases, with 17 bases between them. Germline V gives CDR1 KGHSY, CDR2 FQNENV. The CDR3 reads CASSEGNRARGYTF. In DNA form, the CDR3 reads TGTGCCAGCAGCGAAGGGAACAGGGCTCGTGGCTACACCTTC. Variable domain in full (rest from reference TRBV16 and TRBJ1-2): GEEVAQTPKHLVRGEGQKAKLYCAPIKGHSYVFWYQQVLKNEFKFLISFQNENVFDETGMPKERFSAKCLPNSPCSLEIQATKLEDSAVYFCASSEGNRARGYTFGSGTRLTVV.

The chain couples TRBV7-9 to TRBJ1-1; possibly TRBD1 for D (6 bases). This CDR3 has 17 residues. V gave up 0 bases and J gave up 4 bases, with 18 bases separating them. Germline CDR1 reads SEHNR; CDR2 reads FQNEAQ (reference sequence). The CDR3 DNA sequence: TGTGCCAGCAGCTTAGCGCGGGGGGCAAAGGAAGGCACTGAAGCTTTCTTT. Protein sequence: CASSLARGAKEGTEAFF.

The chain joins TRBV5-6 to TRBJ2-1; D uncertain. Germline assignment: CDR1 SGHDT and CDR2 YYEEEE. This CDR3 has 14 amino acids. V was pared by 1 base and J by 4 bases, with 9 bases between. CDR3 bases: TGTGCCAGCAGCTTGTCAGTAGATTACAATGAGCAGTTCTTC. Protein: CASSLSVDYNEQFF.